This T cell receptor (beta chain) was captured by sequencing in a study of blood T cells in healthy people across ages (dated by TCRdb to the mid-2010s). Context from the whole study: In model experiments, roughly one uniquely barcoded TCR beta cDNA molecule per two T cells was captured by template switching. Age-related changes in TCR beta repertoire diversity were measured in the study by deep sequencing normalized with unique cDNA molecular identifiers. The donors were split into four age groups: young (average roughly 15 years), middle-aged (roughly 39), aged (about 62) and long-lived (approximately 80). Donors of different ages were randomly distributed across sequencing lanes to avoid experimental bias. For two donors (one aged 18 to 30 and one aged 80 or older), the study analyzed two additional independent replicas of 1 million unique cDNA reads from the same blood draw. Results and caveats for the whole study, not just this receptor: Because the CMV infection status of the donors was unknown, age-related changes in expanded clonotypes may potentially have been confounded. Since profiling was done on bulk unsorted PBMCs, naive and antigen-experienced compartments could not be conclusively compared. Compared with the aged group, the long-lived group had more naive CD4+ T cells, fewer expanded clones and increased TCR diversity, suggesting age selection. Estimates of total diversity based on one million sequenced T cells were considered lower bounds and underestimates. The percentage of naive T cells measured by flow cytometry correlated strongly with observed TCR beta diversity. Observed TCR beta diversity per million T cells fell roughly linearly with age, and a significant reduction was already apparent by age around 40.

Via the germline V gene, CDR1 is ENHRY and CDR2 SYGVKD. The CDR3 goes from the cysteine to the phenylalanine over 17 residues. Solely the CDR3 DNA is kept, with 51 bases framed from the first base. V sheds 3 bases and J sheds 1 base, leaving 17 bases between their ends. The receptor library was made with 5' RACE. A second PCR of roughly 6 to 11 cycles was run with a J-beta primer mix and a sample-barcoded 5' primer. A unique molecular identifier was introduced onto each TCR beta cDNA molecule by a template-switch 5' adaptor carrying 12 random nucleotides. Each sample yielded at least 2.5 million CDR3-containing paired-end reads. First-strand cDNA was synthesized from all RNA with the Mint cDNA synthesis kit, primed by a TRBC-specific oligonucleotide. All cDNA was treated with uracil-DNA glycosylase and then went through a first 18-cycle PCR with the universal primers M1SS and BC2_uni_R. Regarding the original processing steps: Each sample was normalized by randomly selecting 1 million high-quality reads, each carrying a distinct molecular identifier. Instead of being binned into consensus sequences, reads that shared molecular identifiers were thrown out. MiTCR, with a Q25 quality threshold and the strictest error-elimination algorithm, was used for CDR3 identification, clonotype clustering and error correction. A nonparametric unseen species model with Euler transformation was used to estimate a lower bound on total TCR beta diversity. TCRdb cleaned the public reads at Q25 with fastp, built clones with MiXCR and kept in-frame beta chains. When rows share a CDR3 protein, they turn into one entry using the most common DNA and genes. What appears here as the V and J calls and clone size reflects TCRdb's work, not the paper's. The table for this sample lists fewer than 2,000,000 distinct CDR3 sequences; around 40% of them were counted only once. The top ten hold roughly 23% of the sample.

Donors were roughly 40 systemically healthy Caucasian individuals from Russia aged roughly 6 to 95 years. Each donor gave 8.5 to 10 milliliters of peripheral blood, collected into EDTA-treated Vacutainer tubes. Ficoll-Paque density-gradient centrifugation was used to isolate PBMCs, with at least 7 million obtained per sample. Total RNA was extracted from PBMCs with Trizol reagent, with at least 5 micrograms obtained per sample. The percentages of naive CD45RAhigh/CD27high T cells were determined by flow cytometry on a PBMC aliquot from every donor. This clonotype was seen a handful of times. Its cognate antigen has yet to be identified. The input lacks base qualities; no much larger clone sits a single base away.

The V and J segments used are TRBV10-3 and TRBJ2-3; there is no confident call for the D gene. The sequenced material came from blood. This receptor was obtained from a human donor in good health. This receptor has the CDR3 CAISDPKAIDGTDTQYF. The DNA is TGTGCCATCAGTGATCCCAAGGCCATAGACGGCACAGATACGCAGTATTTT.